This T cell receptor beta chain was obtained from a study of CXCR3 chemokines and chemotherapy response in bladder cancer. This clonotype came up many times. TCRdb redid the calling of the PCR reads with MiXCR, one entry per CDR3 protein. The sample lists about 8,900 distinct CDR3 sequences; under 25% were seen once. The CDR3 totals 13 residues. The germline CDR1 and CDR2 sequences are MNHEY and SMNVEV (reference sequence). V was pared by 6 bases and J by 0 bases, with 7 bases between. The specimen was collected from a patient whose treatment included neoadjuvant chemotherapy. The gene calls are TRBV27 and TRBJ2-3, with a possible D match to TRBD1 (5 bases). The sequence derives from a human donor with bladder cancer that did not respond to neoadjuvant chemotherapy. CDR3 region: CASRGHSTDTQYF. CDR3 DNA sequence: TGTGCCAGCAGGGGGCACAGCACAGATACGCAGTATTTT.